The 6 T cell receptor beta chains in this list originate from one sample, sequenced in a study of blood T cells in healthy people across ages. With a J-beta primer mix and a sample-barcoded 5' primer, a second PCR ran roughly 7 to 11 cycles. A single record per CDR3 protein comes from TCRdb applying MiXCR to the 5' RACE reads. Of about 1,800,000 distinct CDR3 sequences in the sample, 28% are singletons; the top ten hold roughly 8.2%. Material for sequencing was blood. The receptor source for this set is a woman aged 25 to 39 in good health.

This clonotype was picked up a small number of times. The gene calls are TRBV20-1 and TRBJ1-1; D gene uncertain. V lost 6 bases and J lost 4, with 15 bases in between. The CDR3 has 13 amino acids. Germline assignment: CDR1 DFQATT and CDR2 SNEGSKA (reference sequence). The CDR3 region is CSAVTPFGTEAFF. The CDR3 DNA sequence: TGCAGTGCCGTGACACCCTTCGGCACTGAAGCTTTCTTT.

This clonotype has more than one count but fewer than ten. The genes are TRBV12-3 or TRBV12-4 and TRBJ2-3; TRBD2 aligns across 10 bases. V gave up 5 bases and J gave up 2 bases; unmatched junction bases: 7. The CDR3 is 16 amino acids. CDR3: CASSPPAGGLTDTQYF. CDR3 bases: TGTGCCAGCAGTCCACCAGCGGGGGGGCTCACAGATACGCAGTATTTT.

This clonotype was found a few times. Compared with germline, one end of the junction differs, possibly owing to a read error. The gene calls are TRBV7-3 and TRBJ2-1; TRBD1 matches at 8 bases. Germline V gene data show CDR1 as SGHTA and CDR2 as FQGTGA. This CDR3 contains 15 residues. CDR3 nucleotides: TGTACCAGCAGCTCCGACAGGGGATCCTACAATGAGCAGTTCTTC. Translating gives CTSSSDRGSYNEQFF.

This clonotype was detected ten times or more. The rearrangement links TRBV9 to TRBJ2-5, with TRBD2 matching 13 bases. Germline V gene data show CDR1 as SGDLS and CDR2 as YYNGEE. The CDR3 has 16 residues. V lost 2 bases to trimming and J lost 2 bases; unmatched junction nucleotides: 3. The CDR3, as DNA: TGTGCCAGCAGCGTGACTAGCGGGGGGCCTCAAGAGACCCAGTACTTC. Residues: CASSVTSGGPQETQYF.

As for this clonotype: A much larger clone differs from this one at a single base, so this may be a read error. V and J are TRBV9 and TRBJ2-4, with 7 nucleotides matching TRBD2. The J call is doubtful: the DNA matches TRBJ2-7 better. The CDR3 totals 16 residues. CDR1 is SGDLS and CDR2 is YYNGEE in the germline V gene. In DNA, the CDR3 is TGTGCCAACAGCGTAGGGTCAGGTGGCGGGAGTTACGAGCAGTACTTC. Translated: CANSVGSGGGSYEQYF.

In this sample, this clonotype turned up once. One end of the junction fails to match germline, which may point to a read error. The CDR3 here is CAGSDPGGAYEQYF. The DNA of the CDR3 is TGTGCCGGCAGCGACCCCGGGGGAGCATACGAGCAGTACTTC. This rearrangement joins TRBV11-1 to TRBJ2-7, with D possibly TRBD2 on 6 matching bases. This CDR3 region has 14 residues. CDR1 is SGHAT and CDR2 is FQDESV in the germline V gene (reference sequence).